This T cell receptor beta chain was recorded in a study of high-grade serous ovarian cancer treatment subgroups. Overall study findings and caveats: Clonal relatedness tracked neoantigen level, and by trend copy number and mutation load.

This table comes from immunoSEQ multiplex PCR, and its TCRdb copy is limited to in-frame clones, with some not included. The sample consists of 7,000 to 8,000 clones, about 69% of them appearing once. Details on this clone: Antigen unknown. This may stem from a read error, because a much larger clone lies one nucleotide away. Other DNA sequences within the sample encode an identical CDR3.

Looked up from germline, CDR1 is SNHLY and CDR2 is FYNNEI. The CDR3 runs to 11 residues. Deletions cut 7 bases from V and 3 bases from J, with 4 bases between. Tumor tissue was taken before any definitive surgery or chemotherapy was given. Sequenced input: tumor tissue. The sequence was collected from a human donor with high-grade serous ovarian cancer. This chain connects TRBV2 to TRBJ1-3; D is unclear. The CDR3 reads CASTLGNTIYF. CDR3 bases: TGTGCCAGCACTCTTGGAAACACCATATATTTT.